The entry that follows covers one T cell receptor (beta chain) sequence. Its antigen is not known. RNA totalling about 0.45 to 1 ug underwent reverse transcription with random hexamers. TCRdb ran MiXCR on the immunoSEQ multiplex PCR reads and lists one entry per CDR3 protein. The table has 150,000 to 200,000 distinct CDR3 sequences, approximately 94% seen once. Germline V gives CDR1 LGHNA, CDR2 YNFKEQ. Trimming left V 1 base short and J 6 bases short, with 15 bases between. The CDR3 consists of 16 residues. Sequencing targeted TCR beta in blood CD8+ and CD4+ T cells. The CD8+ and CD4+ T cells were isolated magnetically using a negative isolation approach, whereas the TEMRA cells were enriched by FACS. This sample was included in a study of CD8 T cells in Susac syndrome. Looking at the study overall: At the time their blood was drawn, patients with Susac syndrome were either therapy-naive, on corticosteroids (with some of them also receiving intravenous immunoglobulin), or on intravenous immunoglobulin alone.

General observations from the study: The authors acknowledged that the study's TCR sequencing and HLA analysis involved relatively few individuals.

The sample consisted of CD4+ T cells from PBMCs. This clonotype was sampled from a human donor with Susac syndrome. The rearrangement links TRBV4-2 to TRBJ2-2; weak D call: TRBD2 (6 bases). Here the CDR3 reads CASSQGDSGTSGELFF. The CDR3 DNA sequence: TGTGCCAGCAGCCAAGGGGACTCCGGGACCTCCGGGGAGCTGTTTTTT.